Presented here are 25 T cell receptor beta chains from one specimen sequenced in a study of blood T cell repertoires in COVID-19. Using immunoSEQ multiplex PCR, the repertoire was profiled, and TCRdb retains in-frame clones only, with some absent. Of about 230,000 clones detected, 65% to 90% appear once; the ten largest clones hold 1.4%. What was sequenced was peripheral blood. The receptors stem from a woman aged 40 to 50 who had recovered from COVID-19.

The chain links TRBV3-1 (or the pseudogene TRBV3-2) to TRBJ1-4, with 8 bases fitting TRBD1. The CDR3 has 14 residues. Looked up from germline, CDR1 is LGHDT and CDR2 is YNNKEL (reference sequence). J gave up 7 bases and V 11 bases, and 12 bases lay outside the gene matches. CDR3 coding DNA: TGTGCCGGATACAGACAGGGGTATGGTGAAAAACTGTTTTTT. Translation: CAGYRQGYGEKLFF.

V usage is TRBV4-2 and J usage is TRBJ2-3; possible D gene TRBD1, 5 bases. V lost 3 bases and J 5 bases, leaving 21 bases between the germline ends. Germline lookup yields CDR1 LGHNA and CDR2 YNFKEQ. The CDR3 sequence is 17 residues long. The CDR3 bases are TGTGCCAGCAGCCATGGTCGGCGTTGGGGCAGCCAAGATACGCAGTATTTT. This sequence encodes CASSHGRRWGSQDTQYF.

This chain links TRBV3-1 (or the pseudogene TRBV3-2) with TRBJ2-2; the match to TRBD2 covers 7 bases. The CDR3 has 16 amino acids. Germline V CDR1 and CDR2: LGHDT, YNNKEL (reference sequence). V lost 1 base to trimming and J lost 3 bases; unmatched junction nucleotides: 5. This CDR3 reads CASSQVPSGYTGELFF. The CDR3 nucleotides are TGTGCCAGCAGCCAAGTCCCTAGCGGTTACACCGGGGAGCTGTTTTTT.

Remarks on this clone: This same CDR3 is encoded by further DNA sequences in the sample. Here the CDR3 DNA reads TGTGCCAGCAGCGTACGGAGCTCTGGAAACACCATATATTTT. Protein sequence: CASSVRSSGNTIYF. The rearrangement links TRBV9 to TRBJ1-3; D is undetermined. CDR3 size: 14 residues. V was trimmed by 1 base and J by 0 bases, leaving 5 bases between them. Germline lookup yields CDR1 SGDLS and CDR2 YYNGEE.

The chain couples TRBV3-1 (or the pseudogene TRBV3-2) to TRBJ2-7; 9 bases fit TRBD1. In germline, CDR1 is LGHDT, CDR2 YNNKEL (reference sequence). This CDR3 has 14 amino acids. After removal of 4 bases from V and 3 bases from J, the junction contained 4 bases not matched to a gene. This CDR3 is CASSPPGQGYEQYF. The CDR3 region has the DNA TGTGCCAGCAGCCCACCGGGACAGGGCTACGAGCAGTACTTC.

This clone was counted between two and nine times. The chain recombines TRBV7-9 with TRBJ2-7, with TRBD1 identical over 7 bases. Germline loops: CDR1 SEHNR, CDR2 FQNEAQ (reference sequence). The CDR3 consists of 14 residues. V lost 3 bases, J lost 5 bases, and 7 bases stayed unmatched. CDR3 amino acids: CASSLGQPGNEQYF. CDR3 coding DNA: TGTGCCAGCAGCTTGGGACAGCCTGGGAACGAGCAGTACTTC.

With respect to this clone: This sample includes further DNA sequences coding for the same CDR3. The CDR3, as DNA: TGTGCCACCAGCAGAGACCGCGTTCAAGAGACCCAGTACTTC. Protein sequence: CATSRDRVQETQYF. V usage is TRBV15 and J usage is TRBJ2-5; no firm D call. Germline V gene data show CDR1 as LNHNV and CDR2 as YYDKDF (reference sequence). The CDR3 consists of 14 residues. The V end was cut by 0 bases, the J end by 2 bases, with 7 bases between. The full variable domain, in which reference TRBV15 and TRBJ2-5 provide the parts outside the CDR3, is DAMVIQNPRYQVTQFGKPVTLSCSQTLNHNVMYWYQQKSSQAPKLLFHYYDKDFNNEADTPDNFQSRRPNTSFCFLDIRSPGLGDTAMYLCATSRDRVQETQYFGPGTRLLVL.

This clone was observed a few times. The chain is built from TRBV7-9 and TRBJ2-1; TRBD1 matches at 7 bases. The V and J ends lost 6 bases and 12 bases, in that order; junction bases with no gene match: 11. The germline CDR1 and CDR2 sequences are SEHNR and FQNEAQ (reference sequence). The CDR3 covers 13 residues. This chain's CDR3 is CASRPLTRDRQFF. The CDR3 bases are TGTGCCAGCAGGCCCCTGACACGGGACAGGCAGTTCTTC.

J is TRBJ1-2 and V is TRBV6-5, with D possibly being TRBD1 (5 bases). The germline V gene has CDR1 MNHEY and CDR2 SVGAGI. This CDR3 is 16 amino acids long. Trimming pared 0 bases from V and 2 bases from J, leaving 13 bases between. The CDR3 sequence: CASSYSQDRPNYGYTF. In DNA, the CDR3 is TGTGCCAGCAGTTACTCCCAAGACAGACCCAACTATGGCTACACCTTC.

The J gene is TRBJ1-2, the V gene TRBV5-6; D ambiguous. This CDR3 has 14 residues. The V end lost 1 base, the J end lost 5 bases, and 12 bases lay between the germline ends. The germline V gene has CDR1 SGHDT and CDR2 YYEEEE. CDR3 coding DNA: TGTGCCAGCAGCTTGATCGGGAATGCTTATGGCTACACCTTC. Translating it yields CASSLIGNAYGYTF.

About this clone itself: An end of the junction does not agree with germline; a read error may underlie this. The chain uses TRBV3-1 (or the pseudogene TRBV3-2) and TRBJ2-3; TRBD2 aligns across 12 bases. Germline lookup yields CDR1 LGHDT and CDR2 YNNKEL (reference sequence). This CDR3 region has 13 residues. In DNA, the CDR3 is TGTGCCAGCAGCCCCACACTAGCGGGGGGCCGGGATTTT. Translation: CASSPTLAGGRDF.

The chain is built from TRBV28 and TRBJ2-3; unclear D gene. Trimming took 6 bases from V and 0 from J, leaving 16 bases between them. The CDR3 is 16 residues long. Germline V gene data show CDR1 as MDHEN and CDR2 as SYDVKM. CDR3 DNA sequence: TGTGCCAGCAGCTCGCCCGCTAACCCTAGCACAGATACGCAGTATTTT. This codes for CASSSPANPSTDTQYF.

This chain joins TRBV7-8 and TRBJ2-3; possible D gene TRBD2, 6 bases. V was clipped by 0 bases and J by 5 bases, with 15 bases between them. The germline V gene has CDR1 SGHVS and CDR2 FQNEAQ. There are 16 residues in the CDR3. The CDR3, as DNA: TGTGCCAGCAGCTTAGCAGGCGGGGTGGTGAAAGATACGCAGTATTTT. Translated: CASSLAGGVVKDTQYF.

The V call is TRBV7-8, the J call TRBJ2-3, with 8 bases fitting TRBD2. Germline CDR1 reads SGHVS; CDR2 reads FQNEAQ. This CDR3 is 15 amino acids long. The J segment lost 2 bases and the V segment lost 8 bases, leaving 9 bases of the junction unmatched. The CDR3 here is CASGEGLEFTDTQYF. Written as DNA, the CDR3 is TGTGCCAGCGGCGAGGGACTAGAGTTCACAGATACGCAGTATTTT.

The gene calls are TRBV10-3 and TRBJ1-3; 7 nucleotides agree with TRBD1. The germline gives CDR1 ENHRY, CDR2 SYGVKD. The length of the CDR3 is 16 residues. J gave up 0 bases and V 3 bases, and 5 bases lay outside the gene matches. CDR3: CAISEIQGTSGNTIYF. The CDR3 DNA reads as TGTGCCATCAGTGAAATACAGGGGACCTCTGGAAACACCATATATTTT.

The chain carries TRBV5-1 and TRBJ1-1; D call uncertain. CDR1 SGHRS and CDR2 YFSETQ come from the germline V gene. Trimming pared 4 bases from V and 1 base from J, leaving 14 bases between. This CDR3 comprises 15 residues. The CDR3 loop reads CASSPIDPGNTEAFF. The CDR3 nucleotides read TGCGCCAGCAGCCCAATAGACCCGGGGAACACTGAAGCTTTCTTT.

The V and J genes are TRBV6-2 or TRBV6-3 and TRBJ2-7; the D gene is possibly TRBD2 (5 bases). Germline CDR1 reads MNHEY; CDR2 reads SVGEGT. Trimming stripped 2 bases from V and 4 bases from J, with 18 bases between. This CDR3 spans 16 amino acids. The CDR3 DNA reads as TGTGCCAGCAGTTACAATCACTACAGACGGGAATACGAGCAGTACTTC. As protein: CASSYNHYRREYEQYF.

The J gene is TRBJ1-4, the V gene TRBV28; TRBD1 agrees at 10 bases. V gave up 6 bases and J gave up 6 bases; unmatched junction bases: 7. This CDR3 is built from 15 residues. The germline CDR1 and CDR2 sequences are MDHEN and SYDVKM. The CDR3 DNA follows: TGTGCCAGCAGATCGGACAGGGGGTGGGATGAAAAACTGTTTTTT. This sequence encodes CASRSDRGWDEKLFF.

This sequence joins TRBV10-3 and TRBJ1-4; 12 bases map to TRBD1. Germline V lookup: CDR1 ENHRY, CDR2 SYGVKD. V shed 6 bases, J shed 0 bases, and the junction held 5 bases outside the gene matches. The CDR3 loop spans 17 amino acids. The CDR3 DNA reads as TGTGCCATCAGCCGGGACAGGGGGCCCGCAACTAATGAAAAACTGTTTTTT. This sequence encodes CAISRDRGPATNEKLFF.

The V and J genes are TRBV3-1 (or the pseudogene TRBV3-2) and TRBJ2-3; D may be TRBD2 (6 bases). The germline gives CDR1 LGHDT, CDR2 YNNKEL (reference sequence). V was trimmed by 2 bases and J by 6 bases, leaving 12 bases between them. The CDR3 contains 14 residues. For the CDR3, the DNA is TGTGCCAGCAGCCAACAACTAGGAGGGGATACGCAGTATTTT. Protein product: CASSQQLGGDTQYF.

DNA for the CDR3: TGTGCCAGCAGCCACCCATCAGGGGAGACCCAGTACTTC. It codes for CASSHPSGETQYF. The chain combines TRBV11-3 with TRBJ2-5; D possibly corresponds to TRBD1 (5 bases). Germline values: CDR1 SGHNT, CDR2 YENEEA. Between the trimmed V and J ends, which lost 5 bases and 5 bases, there was a span of 12 bases. The CDR3 has 13 residues.

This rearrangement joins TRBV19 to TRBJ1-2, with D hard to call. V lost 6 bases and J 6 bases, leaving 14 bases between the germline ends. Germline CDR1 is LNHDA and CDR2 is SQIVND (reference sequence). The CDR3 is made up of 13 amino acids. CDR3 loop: CASRQESFDGYTF. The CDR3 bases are TGTGCCAGTAGGCAGGAATCCTTTGATGGCTACACCTTC.

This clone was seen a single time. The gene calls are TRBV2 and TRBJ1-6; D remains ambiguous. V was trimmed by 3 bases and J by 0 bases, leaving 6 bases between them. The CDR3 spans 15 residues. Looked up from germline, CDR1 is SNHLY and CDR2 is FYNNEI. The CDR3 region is CASSDLSSYNSPLHF. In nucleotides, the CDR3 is TGTGCCAGCAGTGATTTGAGCTCCTATAATTCACCCCTCCACTTT. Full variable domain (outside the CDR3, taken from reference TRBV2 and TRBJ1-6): EPEVTQTPSHQVTQMGQEVILRCVPISNHLYFYWYRQILGQKVEFLVSFYNNEISEKSEIFDDQFSVERPDGSNFTLKIRSTKLEDSAMYFCASSDLSSYNSPLHFGNGTRLTVT.

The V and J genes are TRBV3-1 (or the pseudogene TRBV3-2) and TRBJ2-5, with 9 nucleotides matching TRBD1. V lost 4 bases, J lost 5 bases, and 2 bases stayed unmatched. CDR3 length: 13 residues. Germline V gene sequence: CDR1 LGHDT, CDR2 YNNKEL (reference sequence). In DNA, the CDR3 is TGTGCCAGCAGCCTAGGGACAGGGGAGACCCAGTACTTC. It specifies CASSLGTGETQYF.

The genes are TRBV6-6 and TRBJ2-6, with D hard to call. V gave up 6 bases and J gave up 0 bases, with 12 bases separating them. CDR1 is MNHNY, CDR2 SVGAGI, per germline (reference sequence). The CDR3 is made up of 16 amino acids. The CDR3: CASRPEIGSGANVLTF. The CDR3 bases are TGTGCCAGCAGGCCCGAAATCGGCTCTGGGGCCAACGTCCTGACTTTC.